A selection of T cell receptor beta chains follows, all from one sample in a study of cytomegalovirus exposure and HLA in healthy donors. Only in-frame clones appear in the TCRdb table, and some are missing; sequencing was by immunoSEQ multiplex PCR. There are around 150,000 clones in the sample, with 2% to 2.5% held by the top ten. Input material: PBMCs. These receptors originate from a young man in good health and CMV-seronegative. The CDR3 runs from the conserved cysteine through the conserved F or W. A D gene is named only where the DNA matches it firmly.

>NA|TRBV4-3|TRBJ1-2
TGCGCCAGCAGCCCGGCATCCCGGGGTAACTATGGCTACACCTTC
CASSPASRGNYGYTF
>NA|TRBV29-1|TRBJ1-1
TGCAGCGTGAGGGACATCGGGAACACTGAAGCTTTCTTT
CSVRDIGNTEAFF
>TRBD1|TRBV9|TRBJ1-2
TGTGCCAGCAGCGTAGCAGGGCAGGGGGCGAACTATGGCTACACCTTC
CASSVAGQGANYGYTF
>NA|TRBV7-2|TRBJ1-4
TGTGCCAGCGCGGGGGGGGCGGATGAAAAACTGTTTTTT
CASAGGADEKLFF
>TRBD2|TRBV7-9|TRBJ2-5
TGTGCCAGCAGCTTTGGGACTAGCGGGGGCGGAGGGGAGACCCAGTACTTC
CASSFGTSGGGGETQYF
>TRBD1|TRBV7-9|TRBJ1-1
TGTGCCAGCAGCTCCGAGGAGGGGGCGAACACTGAAGCTTTCTTT
CASSSEEGANTEAFF
>NA|TRBV6-5|TRBJ1-1
TGTGCCAGCACGAATCGGAGAACTGAAGCTTTCTTT
CASTNRRTEAFF
>TRBD1|TRBV27|TRBJ2-7
TGTGCCAGCAGTTCATGGACAGGTACAACGGGAATAACCGACGAGCAGTACTTC
CASSSWTGTTGITDEQYF
>TRBD1|TRBV11-2|TRBJ1-2
TGTGCCAGCAGCTTAGACCCGGACAGGGCATTACCCTTC
CASSLDPDRALPF
>NA|TRBV7-2|TRBJ1-2
TGTGCCAGCAGTCCCGACAGAAACTATGGCTACACCTTC
CASSPDRNYGYTF
>NA|TRBV2|TRBJ2-5
TGTGCCAGCAGCGTCCGGGTGGAGACCCAGTACTTC
CASSVRVETQYF
>NA|TRBV5-1|TRBJ1-1
TGCGCCAGCAGCTTGGAGGAGGGCCCACCTGAAGCTTTCTTT
CASSLEEGPPEAFF
>TRBD1|TRBV6-6|TRBJ1-1
TGTGCCAGCAGTTCGGACAGGGGGTTGTCTGAAGCTTTCTTT
CASSSDRGLSEAFF
>TRBD2|TRBV7-2|TRBJ2-1
TGTGCCAGCAGCTTAAGCGGGAGTATCCATGAGCAGTTCTTC
CASSLSGSIHEQFF
>NA|TRBV10-3|TRBJ2-2
TGTGCCATCAGTGTGGGAGCCCTCACCGGGGAGCTGTTTTTT
CAISVGALTGELFF
>NA|TRBV27|TRBJ2-7
TGTGCCAGCAGTTTCAGGGCAGAGCCCAACTACGAGCAGTACTTC
CASSFRAEPNYEQYF
>TRBD1|TRBV29-1|TRBJ2-7
TGCAGCGCTCGGACAGGTCCCTACGAGCAGTACTTC
CSARTGPYEQYF
>NA|TRBV13|TRBJ2-4
TGTGCCAGCAGCCCTCCGCGAGGGGGAGCCAAAAACATTCAGTACTTC
CASSPPRGGAKNIQYF
>TRBD2|TRBV19|TRBJ2-1
TGTGCCAGTAGTATTATTAGCGGGAGGTTCACCTACAATGAGCAGTTCTTC
CASSIISGRFTYNEQFF
>TRBD1|TRBV11-3|TRBJ1-4
TGTGCCAGCAGCCCGAGGACAGGGCGGGACGAAAAACTGTTTTTT
CASSPRTGRDEKLFF
>TRBD1|TRBV28|TRBJ1-5
TGTGCCAGCAGACCTACAGGGGACAATCAGCCCCAGCATTTT
CASRPTGDNQPQHF
>NA|TRBV19|TRBJ2-2
TGTGCCAGTAGTACACCCAGGGGGGCCGTGGGGGCCGGGGAGCTGTTTTTT
CASSTPRGAVGAGELFF
>NA|TRBV19|TRBJ1-1
TGTGCCAGTAGTCCCCGAGGGGGGAACACTGAAGCTTTCTTT
CASSPRGGNTEAFF
>TRBD1|TRBV28|TRBJ1-5
TGTGCCAGCAGTTTAATAACAGGGGGCACAGGTCAGCCCCAGCATTTT
CASSLITGGTGQPQHF
>TRBD1|TRBV6-1|TRBJ1-3
TGTGCCAGCTACCGGGACAGGGCTGGAAACACCATATATTTT
CASYRDRAGNTIYF
>NA|TRBV9|TRBJ1-5
TGTGCCAGCAGCGCCGGGTCTCTTAATCAGCCCCAGCATTTT
CASSAGSLNQPQHF
>NA|TRBV28|TRBJ1-1
TGTGCCCTCGCGAGGGATGAAGCTTTCTTT
CALARDEAFF
>TRBD2|TRBV15|TRBJ2-1
TGTGCCACCAGCAGAACCGGGACTAGCAGCTACAATGAGCAGTTCTTC
CATSRTGTSSYNEQFF
>NA|TRBV7-2|TRBJ2-4
TGTGCCAGCAGCTTAAGGGCAGGGCCGTTGACCAAAAACATTCAGTACTTC
CASSLRAGPLTKNIQYF
>NA|TRBV18|TRBJ2-7
TGTGCCAGCTCACGCATAGCTGGGAGCGAGCAGTACTTC
CASSRIAGSEQYF